The 10 T cell receptor beta chains presented below share a single source sample, sequenced in a study of tumor and adjacent non-tumor tissue in lung cancer. TCRbeta libraries were built with three rounds of nested PCR, modified from ARM-PCR. TCRdb analysed the multiplex PCR reads with MiXCR anew, one entry per CDR3 protein. The sample carries about 80,000 distinct CDR3 sequences, 75% to 90% recorded once. The template was RNA from unsorted bulk tissue. The sequenced sample consisted of lung tumor tissue. The receptors shown here come from a woman between 45 and 60 years old with non-small cell lung cancer.

In the case of this clonotype: The conserved closing phenylalanine or tryptophan is absent in this CDR3, likely reflecting a read error. CDR3: CASSLRRDRGFYGYTL. The CDR3 nucleotides read TGTGCCAGCAGTTTAAGGCGGGACAGGGGGTTCTATGGCTACACCTTG. This sequence joins TRBV28 and TRBJ1-2; TRBD1 matches at 11 bases. Trimming took 2 bases from V and 4 from J; bases not matched to a gene: 6. The CDR3 is 16 residues long. CDR1 and CDR2 (germline): MDHEN, SYDVKM.

V and J are TRBV4-1 and TRBJ2-7, with 7 bases identical to TRBD1. The CDR3 sequence is 16 residues long. Germline CDR1 MGHRA, CDR2 YSYEKL. After removal of 2 bases from V and 6 bases from J, the junction contained 13 bases not matched to a gene. CDR3 protein: CASSQYLYRGLSEQYF. Written as DNA, the CDR3 is TGCGCCAGCAGCCAATATTTGTACAGGGGTTTGAGCGAGCAGTACTTC.

Concerning this clonotype: A junction boundary mismatches the germline segment, possibly from a read error. J is TRBJ1-5 and V is TRBV28, with D possibly being TRBD1 (5 bases). CDR3 length: 16 residues. In germline, CDR1 is MDHEN, CDR2 SYDVKM. The CDR3 DNA sequence: TGTGCCAGCAGATGTCATGGGACGGATAGAAATCTGCCCCAGCATTTT. Its protein is CASRCHGTDRNLPQHF.

The table lists this clonotype with a few counts. The rearrangement uses TRBV5-4 and TRBJ2-3; D not certain. This CDR3 has 13 amino acids. From germline, CDR1 is SGHNT and CDR2 YYREEE (reference sequence). Trimming cost V 4 bases and J 15 bases, with 21 bases left between them. CDR3 sequence reads: CASSETGTDTYYF. DNA for the CDR3: TGTGCCAGCAGCGAAACTGGCACAGATACGTACTATTTT.

V gene TRBV20-1 combines with J gene TRBJ2-2; TRBD2 might be the D (6 bases). Between the trimmed V and J ends, which lost 0 bases and 13 bases, there was a span of 24 bases. Germline assignment: CDR1 DFQATT and CDR2 SNEGSKA (reference sequence). The CDR3 totals 16 residues. The CDR3 DNA follows: TGCAGTGCTAGAGATAAGCAGGGAGGCTGGACCGAGGGGCTGTTTTTT. This encodes CSARDKQGGWTEGLFF.

As to this clonotype: A junction end diverges from the germline sequence, so it may reflect a read error. This chain connects TRBV4-1 to TRBJ2-7; D might be TRBD2 (5 bases). Germline V gene data show CDR1 as MGHRA and CDR2 as YSYEKL. CDR3 length equals 15 residues. The CDR3 region is CASSQGAGNSYDQYF. The CDR3 coding sequence is TGCGCCAGCAGCCAAGGTGCCGGGAACTCCTACGATCAGTACTTC.

A word on this clonotype: At one end the junction does not follow the germline gene, possibly because of a read error. V usage is TRBV20-1 and J usage is TRBJ1-1; the D gene is possibly TRBD1 (6 bases). The germline V gene has CDR1 DFQATT and CDR2 SNEGSKA (reference sequence). This CDR3 contains 13 residues. Here the CDR3 reads CSAPGQLGTGAFF. The CDR3 nucleotides read TGCAGTGCCCCAGGACAGTTGGGCACTGGAGCTTTCTTC.

As DNA, the CDR3 is TGTGCCAGCAGTCTTATGAGCGGGACCCGTGATACCCAGTACTTC. It translates to CASSLMSGTRDTQYF. The chain has TRBV6-2 or TRBV6-3 and TRBJ2-5, with 7 bases lining up with TRBD2. J was trimmed by 8 bases and V by 5 bases; bases with no gene match: 14. The length of the CDR3 is 15 residues. Germline lookup yields CDR1 MNHEY and CDR2 SVGEGT.

Worth noting for this clonotype: A read error may produce the germline difference seen at one junction end. This chain uses TRBV11-1 with TRBJ1-1, with D maybe TRBD1 (5 bases). Germline-derived CDR1 and CDR2 are SGHAT and FQDESV (reference sequence). There are 15 residues in the CDR3. CDR3 residues: CVSSLDTGEGTEGFF. CDR3 nucleotides: TGTGTCAGCAGCTTAGATACAGGTGAGGGCACTGAAGGTTTCTTT. The whole variable domain, remainder taken from reference TRBV11-1 and TRBJ1-1, is EAEVAQSPRYKITEKSQAVAFWCDPISGHATLYWYRQILGQGPELLVQFQDESVVDDSQLPKDRFSAERLKGVDSTLKIQPAELGDSAMYLCVSSLDTGEGTEGFFGQGTRLTVV.

This clonotype came up many times. The CDR3 does not close with the conserved phenylalanine or tryptophan, likely indicating a read error. The CDR3, as DNA: TGTGCCACCAGCACCCGCGGGCGCGGCACAGATACGCAGTATTCT. Translating gives CATSTRGRGTDTQYS. The chain uses TRBV15 and TRBJ2-3, with TRBD2 as a possible D gene (5 bases). The CDR3 spans 15 residues. V lost 4 bases to trimming and J lost 1 base, with 12 bases between them. Germline V gene lookup returns CDR1 LNHNV and CDR2 YYDKDF (reference sequence).